Detailed here is one T cell receptor (beta chain). This clone's antigen is unknown. No clone much larger than this one lies a single base away; base qualities are absent. This sample is part of a study of T-cell memory formation after mild COVID-19 (dated by TCRdb to the early 2020s). About the investigation overall: TCR sequence clusters from the two donors were found to be largely donor specific. In a couple of donors, T-cell clones that expanded and contracted after mild COVID-19 were tracked by sequencing TCRalpha and TCRbeta repertoires over time. Two young, previously healthy adult volunteers made up the cohort, one male and one female. Overall results and qualifications from the work: Contracting CD4+ clones were located mainly in the CM and EM memory subsets, whereas CD8+ clones were found to be enriched in EMRA. Some responding clones were detected in pre-infection memory, suggesting pre-existing cross-reactive memory T cells joined the SARS-CoV-2 response. SARS-CoV-2 specificity was not confirmed for the second-wave clones peaking on day 37. Clones that contracted from day 15 to 85 showed balanced CD4/CD8 phenotypes, whereas a second wave of clones that expanded from day 15 to 37 leaned towards CD4+. The study covered only a couple of mild cases, and larger cohorts including severe cases with pre-infection samples were considered necessary.

Sequencing was performed on an Illumina NovaSeq 6000. cDNA libraries for TCRalpha and TCRbeta were prepared by 5'RACE using constant-segment primers, with sample barcodes and unique molecular identifiers added. Trizol reagent was used to extract RNA from every sample. Libraries were amplified in two PCR steps, with a second sample barcode and Illumina TruSeq adapters added in the second step. Libraries were sequenced on an Illumina NovaSeq with 2 x 150 bp paired-end reads. In the original analysis: Reads were demultiplexed and collapsed into UMI-guided consensus sequences with migec v1.2.7. With mixcr v2.1.11, UMI consensuses were aligned to TRA and TRB V and J templates and assembled into clonotypes. Clonotypes were classified as expanded or contracted when called significant by both edgeR and NoisET, with noise models trained on biological replicates. For edgeR calls, the thresholds were a false discovery rate-adjusted p below 0.01 and a log2 fold-change of 1. As an exploratory analysis of dynamics, PCA with hierarchical clustering was applied to max-normalized trajectories of the 1000 most abundant clonotypes. Each responding clone was given a CD4 or CD8 phenotype based on the CD4+ and CD8+ repertoires, which had been sequenced separately. TCRdb handled the public reads itself, with Q25 trimming in fastp and clone calling in MiXCR, and kept productive beta chains. For every CDR3 protein sequence, its rows merge into one entry that carries the most common genes and DNA. TCRdb, not the authors, supplied the V and J calls. This sample comprises about 500,000 distinct CDR3 sequences, approximately 20% of them detected only once. Under 15% of the sample is held by the ten biggest clonotypes.

Ficoll-Paque density gradient centrifugation was the method used to isolate PBMCs. The TCR originated in an adult woman who had mild COVID-19 (a few samples of this study predate the infection). The sample titles of this study are shuffled in the database, so cell type and time point are left out; the donor was told from shared clones. The sequencing sample was made of PBMCs or a T cell subset sorted from them (not recorded which).

The nucleotides read TGTGCCAGCAGCTTGGCTCCAGCGGGGGGCCCCTACGAGCAGTACTTC. This sequence encodes CASSLAPAGGPYEQYF. The rearranged segments are TRBV5-5 and TRBJ2-7, and 9 bases in between align with TRBD2. CDR1 SGHKS and CDR2 YYEKEE were looked up in the germline V gene (reference sequence). Relative to germline, V is missing 0 bases and J is missing 2 bases, with 6 bases of the junction outside any gene match. Taken from cysteine to phenylalanine, the CDR3 has 16 residues. The read is trimmed to its CDR3 DNA, 48 bases read in frame from base 1.